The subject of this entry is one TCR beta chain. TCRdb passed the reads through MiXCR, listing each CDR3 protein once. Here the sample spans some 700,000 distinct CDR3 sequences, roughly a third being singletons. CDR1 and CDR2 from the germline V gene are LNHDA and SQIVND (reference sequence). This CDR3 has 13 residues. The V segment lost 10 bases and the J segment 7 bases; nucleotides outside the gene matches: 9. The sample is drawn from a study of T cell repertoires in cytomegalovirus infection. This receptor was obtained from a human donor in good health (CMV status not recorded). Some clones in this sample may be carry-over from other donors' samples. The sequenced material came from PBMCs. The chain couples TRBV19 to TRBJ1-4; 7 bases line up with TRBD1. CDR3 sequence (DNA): TGTGCCACCCAGGGGGGGCGAAGTGAAAAACTGTTTTTT. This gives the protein CATQGGRSEKLFF.